The sequence of this T cell receptor (beta chain) was determined in a study of blood T cell repertoires in COVID-19. Germline assignment: CDR1 MNHEY and CDR2 SVGAGI. Trimming cost V 8 bases and J 4 bases; bases outside gene matches: 7. The CDR3 runs 14 residues. Method: immunoSEQ multiplex PCR; TCRdb's copy keeps in-frame clones and lacks some. The sample shows about 87,000 clones, about 85% of them seen only once. This sequence joins TRBV6-5 and TRBJ2-2, with TRBD1 matching over 7 bases. Material: peripheral blood. This sequence was found in a woman of 80 years or more with COVID-19, enrolled during active disease. The CDR3 sequence is CASGNRGSTGELFF. DNA of the CDR3: TGTGCCAGCGGGAACAGGGGAAGCACCGGGGAGCTGTTTTTT.